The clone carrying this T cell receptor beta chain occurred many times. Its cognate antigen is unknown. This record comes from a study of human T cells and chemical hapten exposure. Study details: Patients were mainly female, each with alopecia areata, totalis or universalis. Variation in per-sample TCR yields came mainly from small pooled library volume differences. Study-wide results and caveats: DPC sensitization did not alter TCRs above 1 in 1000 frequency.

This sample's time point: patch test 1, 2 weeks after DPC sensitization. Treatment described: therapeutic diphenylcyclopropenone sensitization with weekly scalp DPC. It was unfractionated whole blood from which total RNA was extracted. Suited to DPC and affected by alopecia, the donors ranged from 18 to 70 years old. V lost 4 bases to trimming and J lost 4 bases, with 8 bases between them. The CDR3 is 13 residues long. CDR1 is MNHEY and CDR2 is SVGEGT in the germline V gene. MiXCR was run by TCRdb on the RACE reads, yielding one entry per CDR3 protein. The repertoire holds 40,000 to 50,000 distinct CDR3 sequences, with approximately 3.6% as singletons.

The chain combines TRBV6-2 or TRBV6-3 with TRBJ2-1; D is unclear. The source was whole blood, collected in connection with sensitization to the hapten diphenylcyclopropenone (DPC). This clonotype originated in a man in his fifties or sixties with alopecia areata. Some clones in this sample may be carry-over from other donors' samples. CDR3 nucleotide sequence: TGTGCCAGCAGTTCGCAAGATTACAATGAGCAGTTCTTC. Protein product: CASSSQDYNEQFF.